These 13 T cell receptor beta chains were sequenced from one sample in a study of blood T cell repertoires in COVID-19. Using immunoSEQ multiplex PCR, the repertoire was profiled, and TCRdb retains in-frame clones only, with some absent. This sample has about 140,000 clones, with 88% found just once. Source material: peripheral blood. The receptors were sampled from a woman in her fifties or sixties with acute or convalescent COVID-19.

For the CDR3, the DNA is TGTGCCAGCAGTCATCACCGGGACAGGCGAGCCTACGAGCAGTACTTC. Protein: CASSHHRDRRAYEQYF. The chain has TRBV7-8 and TRBJ2-7, with 8 nucleotides matching TRBD1. Per the germline V gene, CDR1 is SGHVS and CDR2 is FQNEAQ. The CDR3 totals 16 residues. With V trimmed by 6 bases and J by 2 bases, 12 bases remained unmatched. Complete variable domain (other parts from reference TRBV7-8 and TRBJ2-7): GAGVSQSPRYKVAKRGQDVALRCDPISGHVSLFWYQQALGQGPEFLTYFQNEAQLDKSGLPSDRFFAERPEGSVSTLKIQRTQQEDSAVYLCASSHHRDRRAYEQYFGPGTRLTVT.

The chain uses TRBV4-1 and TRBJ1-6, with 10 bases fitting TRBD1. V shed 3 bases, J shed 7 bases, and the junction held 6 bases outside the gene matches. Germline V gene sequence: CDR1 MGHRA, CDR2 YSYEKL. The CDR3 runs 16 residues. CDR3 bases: TGCGCCAGCAGCCAGCGACAGGGGGCAGAGAATTCACCCCTCCACTTT. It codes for CASSQRQGAENSPLHF.

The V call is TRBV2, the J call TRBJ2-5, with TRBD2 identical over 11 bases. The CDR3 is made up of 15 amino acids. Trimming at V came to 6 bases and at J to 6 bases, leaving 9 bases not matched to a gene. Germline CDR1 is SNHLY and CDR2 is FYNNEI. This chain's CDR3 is CASRRETSGAKTQYF. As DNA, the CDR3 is TGTGCCAGCAGGAGGGAGACTAGCGGGGCGAAGACCCAGTACTTC.

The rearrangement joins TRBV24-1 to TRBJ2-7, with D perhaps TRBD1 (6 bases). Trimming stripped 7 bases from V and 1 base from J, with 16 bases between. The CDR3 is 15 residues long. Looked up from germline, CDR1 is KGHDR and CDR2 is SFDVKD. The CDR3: CATSPGRGRSYEQYF. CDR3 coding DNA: TGTGCCACCAGCCCCGGCAGGGGTCGATCCTACGAGCAGTACTTC.

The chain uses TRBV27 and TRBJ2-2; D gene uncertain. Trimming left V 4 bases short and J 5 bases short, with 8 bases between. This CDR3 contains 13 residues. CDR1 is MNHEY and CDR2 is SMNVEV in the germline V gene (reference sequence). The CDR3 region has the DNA TGTGCCAGCAGTTCTTCTCAGACCGGGGAGCTGTTTTTT. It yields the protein CASSSSQTGELFF.

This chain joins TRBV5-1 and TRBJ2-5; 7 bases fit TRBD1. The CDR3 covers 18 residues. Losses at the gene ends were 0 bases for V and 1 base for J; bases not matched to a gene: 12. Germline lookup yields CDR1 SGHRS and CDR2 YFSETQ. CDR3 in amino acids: CASSLEGGTGPIQETQYF. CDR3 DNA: TGCGCCAGCAGCTTGGAAGGGGGCACCGGGCCCATCCAAGAGACCCAGTACTTC. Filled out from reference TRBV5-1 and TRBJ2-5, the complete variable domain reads KAGVTQTPRYLIKTRGQQVTLSCSPISGHRSVSWYQQTPGQGLQFLFEYFSETQRNKGNFPGRFSGRQFSNSRSEMNVSTLELGDSALYLCASSLEGGTGPIQETQYFGPGTRLLVL.

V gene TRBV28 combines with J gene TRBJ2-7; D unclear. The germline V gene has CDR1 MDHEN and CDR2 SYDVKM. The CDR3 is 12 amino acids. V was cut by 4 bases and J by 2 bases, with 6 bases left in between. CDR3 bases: TGTGCCAGCAGTTCCAGGACCTACGAGCAGTACTTC. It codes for CASSSRTYEQYF.

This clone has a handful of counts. This chain's CDR3 is CASSFPDRDEKLFF. The CDR3 DNA follows: TGTGCCAGCAGCTTCCCGGACAGGGATGAAAAACTGTTTTTT. The rearrangement uses TRBV5-5 and TRBJ1-4, with 8 nucleotides matching TRBD1. V was clipped by 2 bases and J by 6 bases; unmatched bases: 3. Germline V gene lookup returns CDR1 SGHKS and CDR2 YYEKEE (reference sequence). The CDR3 covers 14 residues.

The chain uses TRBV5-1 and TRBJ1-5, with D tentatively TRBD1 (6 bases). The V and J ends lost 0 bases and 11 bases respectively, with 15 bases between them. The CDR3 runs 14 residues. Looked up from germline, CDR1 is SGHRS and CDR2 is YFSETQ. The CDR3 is CASSLDAGAGAQHF. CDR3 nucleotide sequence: TGCGCCAGCAGCTTGGATGCAGGGGCGGGGGCCCAGCATTTT.

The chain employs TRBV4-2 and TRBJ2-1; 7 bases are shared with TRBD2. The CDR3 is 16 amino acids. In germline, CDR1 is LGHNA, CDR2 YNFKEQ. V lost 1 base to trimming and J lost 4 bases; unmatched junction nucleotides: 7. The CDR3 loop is CASSQGGGISYNEQFF. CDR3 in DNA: TGTGCCAGCAGCCAAGGGGGGGGGATTTCTTACAATGAGCAGTTCTTC.

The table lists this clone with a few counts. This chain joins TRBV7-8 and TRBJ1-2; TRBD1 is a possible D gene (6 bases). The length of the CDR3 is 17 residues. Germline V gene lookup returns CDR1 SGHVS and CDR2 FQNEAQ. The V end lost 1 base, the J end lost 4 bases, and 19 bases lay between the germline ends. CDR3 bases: TGTGCCAGCAGCTTAGGCAGGGGATTAGGCCATACCTATGGCTACACCTTC. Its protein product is CASSLGRGLGHTYGYTF.

The CDR3 region is CASSSGRGPQIGGYTF. The CDR3, as DNA: TGTGCCAGCAGCTCGGGGCGGGGGCCCCAAATCGGTGGCTACACCTTC. V and J are TRBV7-9 and TRBJ1-2; possibly TRBD1 for D (6 bases). V lost 4 bases and J 7 bases, leaving 22 bases between the germline ends. This CDR3 is 16 amino acids long. Germline assignment: CDR1 SEHNR and CDR2 FQNEAQ (reference sequence).

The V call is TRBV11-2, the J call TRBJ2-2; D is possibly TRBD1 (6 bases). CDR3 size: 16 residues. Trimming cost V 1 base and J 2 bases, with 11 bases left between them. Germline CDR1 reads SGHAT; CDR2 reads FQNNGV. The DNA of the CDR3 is TGTGCCAGCAGCTTAGTAGCAGGGGACAACACCGGGGAGCTGTTTTTT. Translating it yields CASSLVAGDNTGELFF.